The subject of this entry is one TCR beta chain. J was trimmed by 1 base and V by 0 bases; bases with no gene match: 6. The CDR3 runs 16 residues. Germline CDR1 reads SGHRS; CDR2 reads YFSETQ. This record belongs to a study of blood T cell repertoires in COVID-19. Study in general: The study drew acute and convalescent COVID-19 samples from the United States, Italy and Spain. T cells, B-cell-depleted T cells, or PBMCs supplied cDNA or gDNA.

The table came from immunoSEQ multiplex PCR; TCRdb's copy has only in-frame clones and leaves some out. This sample carries 250,000 to 300,000 clones, 75% to 90% of them seen once, and the ten largest clones take roughly 13%. Input material: peripheral blood. The rearrangement joins TRBV5-1 to TRBJ1-2; TRBD1 matches 7 bases. The source is a woman in her 70s with COVID-19, enrolled during active disease. CDR3 DNA: TGCGCCAGCAGCTTGGGGTGGACAGGTCTTAACTATGGCTACACCTTC. Its protein product is CASSLGWTGLNYGYTF.